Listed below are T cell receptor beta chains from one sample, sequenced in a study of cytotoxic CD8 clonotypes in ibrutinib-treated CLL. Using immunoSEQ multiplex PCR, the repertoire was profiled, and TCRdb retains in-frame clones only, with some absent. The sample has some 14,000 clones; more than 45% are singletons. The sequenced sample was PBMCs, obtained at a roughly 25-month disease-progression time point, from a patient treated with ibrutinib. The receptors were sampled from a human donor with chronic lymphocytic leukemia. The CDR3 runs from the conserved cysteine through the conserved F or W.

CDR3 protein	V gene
CATSSASRGPDTEAFF	TRBV15
CASSLVGLSEQFF	TRBV5-4
CASSSPTGRDTEAFF	TRBV11-2
CASSLVVVPYEQYF	TRBV11-2
CASSATQGMSYEQYF	TRBV2
CASSLGYSGGANYGYTF	TRBV7-9
CASSFGVRNEQYF	TRBV7-6
CASSSGPKQNQPQHF	TRBV5-4
CASSEITDLYNEQFF	TRBV25-1
CASSESGAPGYTF	TRBV10-1
CASSLLANTEAFF	TRBV5-4
CASSLWTGESSYEQYF	TRBV5-1
CASRGQGAPYEQYF	TRBV6-5
CASSLTPGYEQYF	TRBV7-8
CASSSPGTGNYGYTF	TRBV25-1
CASSQNTGELFF	TRBV5-6
CASRPDRVSNQPQHF	TRBV19
CASSQDQGTPNQPQHF	TRBV4-1
CASSPRTPGTGNYEQYF	TRBV5-6
CASSRPGTQETQYF	TRBV4-1
CASSLTGYHEQYF	TRBV27
CASSAEVVGGPSYNEQFF	TRBV9
CASSTMDRANQPQHF	TRBV19
CASRGGGTQPQHF	TRBV7-9
CASSRISDWAFF	TRBV7-9
CASKYSAYNEQFF	TRBV2
CASSGTGQGGIYEQYF	TRBV5-6
CASSFSGTGTDTQYF	TRBV5-1
CASSFGQAEKLFF	TRBV5-6
CASSSRTGWGGTDTQYF	TRBV7-9
CASSQDPGGNTEAFF	TRBV4-1
CASSSGYEQYF	TRBV27
CAMSGTTNEKLFF	TRBV19
CASSLGGGRQPQHF	TRBV5-6
CASSATGGKYEKLFF	TRBV7-9
CSVGDSPDSPLHF	TRBV29-1
CASSQPKTGIISTDTQYF	TRBV14
CASSLAGRQEPGNTIYF	TRBV7-8
CASSLGGPLAEQYF	TRBV18
CASSVAAEDNQPQHF	TRBV9
CATSFQPTDTQYF	TRBV15